This TCR beta chain originates from a study of control samples from healthy donors and cancer patients. Germline V gives CDR1 MNHEY, CDR2 SVGAGI. V was clipped by 2 bases and J by 2 bases; unmatched bases: 4. This CDR3 comprises 15 residues. Here immunoSEQ multiplex PCR was the method, and the copy in TCRdb shows in-frame clones only, minus some. The table includes fewer than 200,000 clones, 85% to 95% detected once. This sequence joins TRBV6-5 and TRBJ1-1, with TRBD1 identical over 8 bases. Specimen: blood. The TCR originated in a man aged 30 to 39 in good health. As DNA, the CDR3 is TGTGCCAGCAGTTACGGGGACAGGAAAAACACTGAAGCTTTCTTT. Protein sequence: CASSYGDRKNTEAFF.